The clone carrying this TCR beta chain was found a few times. The antigen is not known. CDR3 length equals 11 residues. Trimming removed 2 bases at V and 9 bases at J, with 7 bases between. Looked up from germline, CDR1 is ENHRY and CDR2 is SYGVKD. The data are from a study of shared clonotypes between healthy human individuals. Overall study: Samples came from a couple of female and a few male donors aged 18 to 49.

Study-wide results and caveats: The researchers took only blood, and tissue repertoires probably look different.

The protocol was immunoSEQ multiplex PCR, while the TCRdb copy is restricted to in-frame clones and leaves out a portion. The profile covers approximately 98,000 clones, with 55% to 70% appearing a single time and about 25% taken by the ten largest. This rearrangement joins TRBV10-3 to TRBJ1-2; D unclear. The sequenced sample consisted of memory CD8+ T cells sorted from blood. As to subset: CD45RO+ cells pooled with CCR7-negative TemRA cells. This receptor was taken from a woman in her 30s in good health. The DNA of the CDR3 is TGTGCCATCAGTGAGGGGTCACGCTACACCTTC. Translation gives CAISEGSRYTF.